The 13 T cell receptor beta chains reported below all come from one sample, sequenced in a study of blood T cells in healthy people across ages. Primed by a sample-barcoded 5' primer and a J-beta primer mix, a second PCR proceeded for 7 to 11 cycles. TCRdb analysed the 5' RACE reads with MiXCR anew, one entry per CDR3 protein. The sample consists of around 1,000,000 distinct CDR3 sequences, around 25% of them appearing once. The data were also submitted as part of a second study, on T cells of mothers and their children.

Sequencing used blood. The origin of the receptors is a girl aged 2 to 9 in good health.

V gene TRBV7-9 combines with J gene TRBJ2-5, with TRBD2 matching 13 bases. The DNA end is more similar to TRBJ2-1, so the J call may be wrong. Germline V CDR1 and CDR2: SEHNR, FQNEAQ (reference sequence). The CDR3 is 15 amino acids. The CDR3 DNA is TGTGCCAGCAGCTCGGGACTAGCGGGGAGCGAAGAGCAGTTCTTC. Its protein is CASSSGLAGSEEQFF.

The chain recombines TRBV20-1 with TRBJ2-1, with 7 nucleotides matching TRBD2. V gave up 4 bases and J gave up 5 bases; unmatched junction bases: 5. Germline CDR1 reads DFQATT; CDR2 reads SNEGSKA (reference sequence). There are 13 residues in the CDR3. The CDR3 spells CSANGRWNNEQFF. Here the CDR3 DNA reads TGCAGTGCTAACGGGAGGTGGAACAATGAGCAGTTCTTC.

As concerns this clonotype: A much more abundant neighbour one base away suggests this may be a read error. The chain links TRBV7-9 to TRBJ2-3; possible D gene TRBD2, 5 bases. CDR1 is SEHNR, CDR2 FQNEAQ, per germline (reference sequence). The CDR3 sequence is 12 residues long. The CDR3, as DNA: TGTACCAGCAGTACCGGCGGGGATACGCAGTATTTT. It translates to CTSSTGGDTQYF.

The chain recombines TRBV5-6 with TRBJ2-1, with TRBD2 matching over 10 bases. Germline trimming cut 3 bases from V and 3 bases from J; bases unmatched to any gene: 6. CDR3 length equals 16 residues. The germline V gene has CDR1 SGHDT and CDR2 YYEEEE. Here the CDR3 reads CASSYGLADHYNEQFF. In nucleotides, the CDR3 is TGTGCCAGCAGCTACGGACTAGCGGATCACTACAATGAGCAGTTCTTC.

This clonotype has more than one count but fewer than ten. A junction boundary mismatches the germline segment, possibly from a read error. The chain uses TRBV7-2 and TRBJ1-1, with D possibly matching TRBD1 (6 bases). The length of the CDR3 is 18 residues. CDR1 and CDR2 from the germline V gene are SGHTA and FQGNSA. CDR3 DNA sequence: TGTGTCAGCAGCTTATATTCGTACAGGGAGAGCGGGAACACTGAAGCTTTCTTT. It yields the protein CVSSLYSYRESGNTEAFF.

V usage is TRBV19 and J usage is TRBJ1-6, with 7 positions matching TRBD1. This CDR3 is 15 amino acids long. Trimming cost V 8 bases and J 4 bases; bases outside gene matches: 8. Germline CDR1 is LNHDA and CDR2 is SQIVND (reference sequence). DNA for the CDR3: TGTGCCAGTGCGGAGGGGGCCCATTATAATTCACCCCTCCACTTT. Translation: CASAEGAHYNSPLHF.

The J gene is TRBJ2-5, the V gene TRBV5-4; 7 nucleotides line up with TRBD1. The germline V gene encodes CDR1 SGHNT and CDR2 YYREEE (reference sequence). J gave up 0 bases and V 3 bases, and 5 bases lay outside the gene matches. This CDR3 is 15 amino acids long. CDR3 residues: CASSYRGHYQETQYF. The CDR3 DNA reads as TGTGCCAGCAGCTACAGGGGTCACTACCAAGAGACCCAGTACTTC.

This clonotype showed up just a few times. This rearrangement joins TRBV7-3 to TRBJ2-2; D gene uncertain. With 5 bases removed from V and 5 bases from J, the gap between germline ends came to 9 bases. This CDR3 has 13 amino acids. From germline, CDR1 is SGHTA and CDR2 FQGTGA. CDR3 nucleotide sequence: TGTGCCAGCAGCCCCTCTAGAACCGGGGAGCTGTTTTTT. Its protein product is CASSPSRTGELFF.

J is TRBJ2-5 and V is TRBV7-8; 7 bases are a match to TRBD1. The CDR3 is 16 amino acids. The ends lost 5 bases at V and 0 bases at J; junction bases unmatched: 9. In germline, CDR1 is SGHVS, CDR2 FQNEAQ. CDR3 sequence reads: CASSLITGANQETQYF. The CDR3, as DNA: TGTGCCAGCAGCCTTATAACAGGGGCAAACCAAGAGACCCAGTACTTC.

The chain carries TRBV25-1 and TRBJ2-1; a possible D gene is TRBD1 (6 bases). The CDR3 consists of 17 residues. Germline-derived CDR1 and CDR2 are MGHDK and SYGVNS. V lost 3 bases, J lost 6 bases, and 21 bases lay in between. CDR3 coding DNA: TGTGCCAGCAGTGATAGTGTGGGCAGGGGCGCCGTCAATGAGCAGTTCTTC. Its translation is CASSDSVGRGAVNEQFF. The full variable domain, completed using reference TRBV25-1 and TRBJ2-1, is EADIYQTPRYLVIGTGKKITLECSQTMGHDKMYWYQQDPGMELHLIHYSYGVNSTEKGDLSSESTVSRIRTEHFPLTLESARPSHTSQYLCASSDSVGRGAVNEQFFGPGTRLTVL.

This clonotype was recorded a few times. The genes are TRBV7-6 and TRBJ2-4; D is undetermined. The CDR3 spans 14 residues. Germline V gives CDR1 SGHVS, CDR2 FNYEAQ. V lost 1 base, J lost 6 bases, and 10 bases lay in between. The CDR3 nucleotides are TGTGCCAGCAGCTTAGGGGATGCTGGAAACATTCAGTACTTC. Residues: CASSLGDAGNIQYF.

This clonotype was seen more than once but under ten times. V is TRBV18 and J is TRBJ1-2; D is unresolved. Trimming removed 0 bases at V and 3 bases at J, with 11 bases between. In germline, CDR1 is KGHSH, CDR2 LQKENI. The CDR3 runs to 15 residues. CDR3 coding DNA: TGTGCCAGCTCACCACCGGGCCTCCGGGACTATGGCTACACCTTC. As protein: CASSPPGLRDYGYTF.

The gene calls are TRBV6-5 and TRBJ2-2; D unresolved. CDR1 and CDR2 from the germline V gene are MNHEY and SVGAGI. Trimming took off 10 bases at V and 7 bases at J, with 10 bases between the two ends. The CDR3 sequence is 11 residues long. The CDR3 region has the DNA TGTGCCACCCGTTTCCACGGGGAGCTGTTTTTT. Its translation: CATRFHGELFF.